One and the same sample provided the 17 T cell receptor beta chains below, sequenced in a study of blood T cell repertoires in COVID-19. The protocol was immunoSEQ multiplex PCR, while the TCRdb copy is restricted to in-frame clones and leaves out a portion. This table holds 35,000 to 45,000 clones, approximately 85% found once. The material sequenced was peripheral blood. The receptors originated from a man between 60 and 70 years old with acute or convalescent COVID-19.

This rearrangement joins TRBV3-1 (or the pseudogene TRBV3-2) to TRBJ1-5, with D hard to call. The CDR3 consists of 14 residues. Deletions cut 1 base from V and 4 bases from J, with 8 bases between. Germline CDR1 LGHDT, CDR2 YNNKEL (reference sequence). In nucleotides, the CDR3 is TGTGCCAGCAGCCAAGGGGCCCCAAATCAGCCCCAGCATTTT. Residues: CASSQGAPNQPQHF.

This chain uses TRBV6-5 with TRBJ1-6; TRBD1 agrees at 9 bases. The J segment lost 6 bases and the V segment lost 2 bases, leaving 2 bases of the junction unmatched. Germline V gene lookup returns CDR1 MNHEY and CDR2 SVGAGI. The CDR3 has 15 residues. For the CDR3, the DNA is TGTGCCAGCAGTTACGTGGACAGGGGTAATTCACCCCTCCACTTT. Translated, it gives CASSYVDRGNSPLHF.

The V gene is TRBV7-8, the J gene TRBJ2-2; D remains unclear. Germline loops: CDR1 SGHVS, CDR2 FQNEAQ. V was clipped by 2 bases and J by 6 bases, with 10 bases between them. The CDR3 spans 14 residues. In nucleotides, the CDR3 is TGTGCCAGCAGCTTACGTTTAACAGCCGGGGAGCTGTTTTTT. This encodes CASSLRLTAGELFF.

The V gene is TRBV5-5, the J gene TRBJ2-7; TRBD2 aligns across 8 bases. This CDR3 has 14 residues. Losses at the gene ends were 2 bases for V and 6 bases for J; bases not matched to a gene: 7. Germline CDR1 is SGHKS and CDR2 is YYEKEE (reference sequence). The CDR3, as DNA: TGTGCCAGCAGCTTTTTTGTAGCGGGGCGCGAGCAGTACTTC. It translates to CASSFFVAGREQYF.

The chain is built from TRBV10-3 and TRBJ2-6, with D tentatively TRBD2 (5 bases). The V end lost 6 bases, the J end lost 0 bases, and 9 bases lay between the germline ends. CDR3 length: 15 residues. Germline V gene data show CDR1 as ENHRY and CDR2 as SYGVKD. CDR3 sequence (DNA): TGTGCCATCAGGACCGGGAACTCTGGGGCCAACGTCCTGACTTTC. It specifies CAIRTGNSGANVLTF.

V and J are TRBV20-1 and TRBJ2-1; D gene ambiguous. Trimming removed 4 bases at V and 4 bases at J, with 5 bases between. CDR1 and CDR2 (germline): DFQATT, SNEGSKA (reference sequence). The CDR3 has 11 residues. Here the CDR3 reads CSATEYNEQFF. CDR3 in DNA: TGCAGTGCTACCGAGTACAATGAGCAGTTCTTC.

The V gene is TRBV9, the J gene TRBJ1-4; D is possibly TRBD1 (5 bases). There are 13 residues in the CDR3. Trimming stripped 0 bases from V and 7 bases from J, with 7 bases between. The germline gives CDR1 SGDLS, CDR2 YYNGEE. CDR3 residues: CASSVDQGEKLFF. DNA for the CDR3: TGTGCCAGCAGCGTAGACCAGGGTGAAAAACTGTTTTTT.

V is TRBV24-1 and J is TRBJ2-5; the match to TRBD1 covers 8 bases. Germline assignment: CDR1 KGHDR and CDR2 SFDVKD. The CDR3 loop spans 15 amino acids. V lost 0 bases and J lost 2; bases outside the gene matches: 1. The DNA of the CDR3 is TGTGCCACCAGTGATTTGACAGGGGGTCAAGAGACCCAGTACTTC. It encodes CATSDLTGGQETQYF.

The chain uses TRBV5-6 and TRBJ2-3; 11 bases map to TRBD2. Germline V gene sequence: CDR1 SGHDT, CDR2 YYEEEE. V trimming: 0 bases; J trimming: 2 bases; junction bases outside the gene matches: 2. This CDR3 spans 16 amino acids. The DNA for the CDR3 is TGTGCCAGCAGCTTGGTAGCGGGGGGGAACACAGATACGCAGTATTTT. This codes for CASSLVAGGNTDTQYF.

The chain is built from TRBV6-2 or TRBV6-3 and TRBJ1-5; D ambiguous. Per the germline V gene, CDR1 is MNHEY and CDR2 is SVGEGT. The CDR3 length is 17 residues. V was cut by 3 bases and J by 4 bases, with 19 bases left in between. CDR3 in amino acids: CASSYYRGPGYNQPQHF. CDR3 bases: TGTGCCAGCAGTTATTATCGAGGCCCTGGATATAATCAGCCCCAGCATTTT.

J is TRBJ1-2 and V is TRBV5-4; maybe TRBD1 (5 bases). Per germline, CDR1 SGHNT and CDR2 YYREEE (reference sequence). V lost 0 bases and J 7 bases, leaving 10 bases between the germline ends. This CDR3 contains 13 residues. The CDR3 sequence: CASSLGVRAGYTF. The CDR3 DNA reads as TGTGCCAGCAGCTTGGGTGTCAGGGCTGGCTACACCTTC.

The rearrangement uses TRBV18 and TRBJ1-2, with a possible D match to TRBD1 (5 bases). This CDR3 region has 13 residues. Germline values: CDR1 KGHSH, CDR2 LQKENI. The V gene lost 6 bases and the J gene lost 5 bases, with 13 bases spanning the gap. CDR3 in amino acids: CASSEGQNYGYTF. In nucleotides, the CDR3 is TGTGCCAGCTCGGAGGGGCAGAATTATGGCTACACCTTC.

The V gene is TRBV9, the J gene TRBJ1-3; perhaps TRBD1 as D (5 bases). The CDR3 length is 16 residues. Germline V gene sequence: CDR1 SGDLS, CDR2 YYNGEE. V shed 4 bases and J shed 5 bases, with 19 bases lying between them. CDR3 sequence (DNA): TGTGCCAGCAGCCCCGGTGGGGGGACGTCAAGAAACACCATATATTTT. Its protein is CASSPGGGTSRNTIYF. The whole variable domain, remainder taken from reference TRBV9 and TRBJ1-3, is DSGVTQTPKHLITATGQRVTLRCSPRSGDLSVYWYQQSLDQGLQFLIQYYNGEERAKGNILERFSAQQFPDLHSELNLSSLELGDSALYFCASSPGGGTSRNTIYFGEGSWLTVV.

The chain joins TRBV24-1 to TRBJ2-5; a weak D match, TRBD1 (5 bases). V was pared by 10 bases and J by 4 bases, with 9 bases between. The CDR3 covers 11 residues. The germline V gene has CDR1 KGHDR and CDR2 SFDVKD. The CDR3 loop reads CATGQGETQYF. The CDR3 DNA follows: TGTGCCACGGGGCAGGGAGAGACCCAGTACTTC.

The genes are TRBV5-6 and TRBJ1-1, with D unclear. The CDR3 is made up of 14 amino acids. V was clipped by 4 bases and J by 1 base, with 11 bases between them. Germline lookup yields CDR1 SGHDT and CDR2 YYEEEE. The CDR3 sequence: CASSRRTPNTEAFF. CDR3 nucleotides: TGTGCCAGCAGCCGACGGACTCCGAACACTGAAGCTTTCTTT.

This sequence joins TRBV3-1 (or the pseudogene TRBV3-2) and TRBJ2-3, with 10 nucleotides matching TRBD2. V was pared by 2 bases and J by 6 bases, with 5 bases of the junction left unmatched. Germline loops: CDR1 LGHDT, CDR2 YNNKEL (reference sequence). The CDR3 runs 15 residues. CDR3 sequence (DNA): TGTGCCAGCAGCCAACAGCGGGGGGGCCGGGATACGCAGTATTTT. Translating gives CASSQQRGGRDTQYF.

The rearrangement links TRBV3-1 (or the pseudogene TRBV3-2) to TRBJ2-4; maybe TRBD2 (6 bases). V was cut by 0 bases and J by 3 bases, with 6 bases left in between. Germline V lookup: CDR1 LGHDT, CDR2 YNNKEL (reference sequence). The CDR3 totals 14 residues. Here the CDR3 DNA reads TGTGCCAGCAGCCAAGATAGCGGCAAAAACATTCAGTACTTC. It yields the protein CASSQDSGKNIQYF.